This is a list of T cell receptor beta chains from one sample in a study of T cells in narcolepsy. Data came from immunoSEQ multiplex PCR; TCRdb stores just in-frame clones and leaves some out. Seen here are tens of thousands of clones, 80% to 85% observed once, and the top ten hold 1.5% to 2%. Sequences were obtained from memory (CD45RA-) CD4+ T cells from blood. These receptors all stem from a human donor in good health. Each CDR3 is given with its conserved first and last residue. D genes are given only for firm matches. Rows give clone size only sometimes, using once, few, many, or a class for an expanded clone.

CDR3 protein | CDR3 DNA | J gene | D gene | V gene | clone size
CASSLSGVRETQYF | TGCGCCAGCAGCTTAAGCGGGGTCAGAGAGACCCAGTACTTC | TRBJ2-5 | TRBD2 | TRBV5-1 | NA
CASSHDGFNYGYTF | TGTGCCAGCAGCCATGATGGGTTTAACTATGGCTACACCTTC | TRBJ1-2 | NA | TRBV5-4 | NA
CASSPEQEYYGYTF | TGTGCCAGCAGCCCGGAGCAGGAGTACTATGGCTACACCTTC | TRBJ1-2 | NA | TRBV7-9 | NA
CASSLGRSGTGTKEQFF | TGTGCCAGCAGCTTAGGCCGTTCCGGGACAGGGACTAAGGAGCAGTTCTTC | TRBJ2-1 | TRBD1 | TRBV7-9 | NA
CASSRLFRDRVDQETQYF | TGTGCCAGCAGCCGATTGTTCCGGGACAGGGTTGACCAAGAGACCCAGTACTTC | TRBJ2-5 | TRBD1 | TRBV5-5 | NA
CASSEAGQGREAFF | TGTGCCAGCAGTGAAGCGGGCCAGGGACGTGAAGCTTTCTTT | TRBJ1-1 | NA | TRBV6-1 | NA
CASSLEESEQFF | TGCGCCAGCAGCTTGGAGGAGAGTGAGCAGTTCTTC | TRBJ2-1 | NA | TRBV5-1 | NA
CASSQLIQTDRGGYTF | TGTGCCAGCAGTCAACTGATCCAGACTGATCGGGGTGGCTACACCTTC | TRBJ1-2 | NA | TRBV28 | NA
CASSEESGQLTNYGYTF | TGTGCCAGCAGCGAAGAATCCGGACAGCTAACTAACTATGGCTACACCTTC | TRBJ1-2 | NA | TRBV2 | NA
CASSLEVREYEQYF | TGTGCCAGCAGCTTAGAGGTCAGGGAATACGAGCAGTACTTC | TRBJ2-7 | NA | TRBV11-2 | NA
CASSFTGVDGYTF | TGTGCCAGCAGTTTCACAGGGGTGGATGGCTACACCTTC | TRBJ1-2 | TRBD1 | TRBV6-5 | NA
CASSFTTTNEKLFF | TGCGCCAGCAGCTTTACAACAACTAATGAAAAACTGTTTTTT | TRBJ1-4 | NA | TRBV5-1 | NA
CASSLAGLAGGKETQYF | TGTGCCAGCAGCTTAGCCGGACTAGCGGGGGGTAAAGAGACCCAGTACTTC | TRBJ2-5 | TRBD2 | TRBV7-3 | NA
CASSLSGGYTEAFF | TGTGCCAGCAGCTTAAGTGGGGGGTACACTGAAGCTTTCTTT | TRBJ1-1 | NA | TRBV7-3 | NA
CASSPRSGQGADGYTF | TGTGCCAGCTCACCACGATCCGGACAGGGAGCAGATGGCTACACCTTC | TRBJ1-2 | TRBD1 | TRBV18 | NA
CASSEALLVQYF | TGTGCCAGCAGTGAAGCGCTACTTGTGCAGTACTTC | TRBJ2-7 | NA | TRBV2 | NA
CASSGAGEDTQYF | TGTGCCAGTAGTGGGGCGGGGGAGGATACGCAGTATTTT | TRBJ2-3 | TRBD2 | TRBV19 | NA
CASSQDTADSGYGYTF | TGCGCCAGCAGCCAAGATACGGCAGACTCCGGCTATGGCTACACCTTC | TRBJ1-2 | NA | TRBV4-3 | NA
CAWSAGEDREAFF | TGTGCCTGGAGTGCGGGGGAGGACAGGGAAGCTTTCTTT | TRBJ1-1 | TRBD1 | TRBV30 | NA
CASSWDGYEQYF | TGCGCCAGCAGCTGGGACGGCTACGAGCAGTACTTC | TRBJ2-7 | NA | TRBV5-1 | NA
CASSLGGGWTEAFF | TGTGCCAGCAGCTTAGGGGGGGGCTGGACTGAAGCTTTCTTT | TRBJ1-1 | NA | TRBV7-9 | NA
CASSGGFSAAGAFF | TGTGCCAGCAGCGGAGGGTTTTCGGCTGCGGGGGCTTTCTTT | TRBJ1-1 | NA | TRBV9 | NA
CASSYPGSNYGYTF | TGTGCCAGCAGTTACCCCGGGTCTAACTATGGCTACACCTTC | TRBJ1-2 | NA | TRBV6-5 | NA
CASSLAGGPFDTQYF | TGTGCCAGCAGCTTAGCGGGAGGGCCGTTTGATACGCAGTATTTT | TRBJ2-3 | TRBD2 | TRBV7-3 | few
CASSPYHATNEKLFF | TGTGCCAGCTCACCCTATCACGCAACTAATGAAAAACTGTTTTTT | TRBJ1-4 | NA | TRBV18 | NA
CASSFSYPSAGQGLQETQYF | TGTGCCAGCAGTTTCTCCTACCCGTCGGCGGGACAGGGATTACAAGAGACCCAGTACTTC | TRBJ2-5 | TRBD1 | TRBV27 | NA
CASSVDGSSFNEQFF | TGTGCCAGCAGCGTAGACGGGTCCAGTTTTAATGAGCAGTTCTTC | TRBJ2-1 | NA | TRBV9 | NA
CAWSPSRYQPQHF | TGTGCCTGGAGTCCCAGTAGGTATCAGCCCCAGCATTTT | TRBJ1-5 | NA | TRBV30 | NA
CASKTDGNSPLHF | TGTGCCAGCAAAACCGACGGGAATTCACCCCTCCACTTT | TRBJ1-6 | NA | TRBV6-5 | NA
CASSYETGGHEQYF | TGTGCCAGCAGTTATGAGACAGGGGGCCACGAGCAGTACTTC | TRBJ2-7 | TRBD1 | TRBV6-6 | NA
CASSIDGGQDEQYF | TGTGCCAGCAGCATTGACGGGGGTCAGGACGAGCAGTACTTC | TRBJ2-7 | NA | TRBV5-4 | NA
CASSPETDTQYF | TGTGCCAGCAGCCCCGAGACAGATACGCAGTATTTT | TRBJ2-3 | NA | TRBV7-9 | NA
CASSLMGQSTDTQYF | TGTGCCAGCAGCTTAATGGGACAGAGCACAGATACGCAGTATTTT | TRBJ2-3 | TRBD1 | TRBV7-3 | NA
CASSLPSSNTEAFF | TGTGCCAGCAGCTTACCCTCCAGCAACACTGAAGCTTTCTTT | TRBJ1-1 | NA | TRBV5-6 | NA
CASSRLWNTEAFF | TGTGCCAGCAGTCGTCTATGGAACACTGAAGCTTTCTTT | TRBJ1-1 | NA | TRBV6-1 | NA
CASSQDVTRTQYF | TGTGCCAGCAGCCAAGATGTAACTCGAACGCAGTATTTT | TRBJ2-3 | NA | TRBV14 | NA
CASSSGTALGGYTF | TGTGCCAGCAGCTCCGGGACAGCCTTAGGTGGCTACACCTTC | TRBJ1-2 | TRBD1 | TRBV7-9 | NA
CASSGSSGANVLTF | TGTGCCAGCAGTGGCAGCTCTGGGGCCAACGTCCTGACTTTC | TRBJ2-6 | NA | TRBV27 | NA
CSVEGGKGYNEQFF | TGCAGCGTTGAAGGGGGTAAAGGCTACAATGAGCAGTTCTTC | TRBJ2-1 | NA | TRBV29-1 | NA
CASSLAGRGVRQPQHF | TGTGCCAGCAGCTTAGCGGGCAGGGGGGTGCGGCAGCCCCAGCATTTT | TRBJ1-5 | TRBD1 | TRBV7-2 | NA
CASSRLPGLGRSYNEQFF | TGTGCCAGCAGCCGCTTGCCGGGACTAGGGCGGTCCTACAATGAGCAGTTCTTC | TRBJ2-1 | TRBD2 | TRBV14 | NA
CASSSTSGDRGRNEQYF | TGTGCCAGCAGTTCAACCTCCGGGGACAGGGGGCGTAACGAGCAGTACTTC | TRBJ2-7 | TRBD1 | TRBV28 | NA
CASSASSGNTIYF | TGTGCCAGCAGCGCCAGCTCTGGAAACACCATATATTTT | TRBJ1-3 | NA | TRBV7-7 | NA
CASSPIPYNLYYGYTF | TGTGCCAGCTCACCGATACCCTACAACCTATACTATGGCTACACCTTC | TRBJ1-2 | NA | TRBV18 | NA
CASSLGPTGLGYGYTF | TGCGCCAGCAGCTTGGGCCCTACAGGGTTGGGCTATGGCTACACCTTC | TRBJ1-2 | NA | TRBV5-1 | NA
CASSEEGRINYGYTF | TGTGCCAGCAGTGAAGAGGGGCGGATTAACTATGGCTACACCTTC | TRBJ1-2 | NA | TRBV2 | NA
CASSSTVTGNTIYF | TGTGCCAGTAGTTCGACGGTGACTGGAAACACCATATATTTT | TRBJ1-3 | NA | TRBV6-5 | once
CATSRESSYNEQFF | TGTGCCACATCTCGAGAGAGCTCCTACAATGAGCAGTTCTTC | TRBJ2-1 | NA | TRBV2 | NA
CASSLTGISGNTIYF | TGTGCCAGCAGCTTAACAGGGATCTCTGGAAACACCATATATTTT | TRBJ1-3 | NA | TRBV7-2 | NA
CASSVESGRANTEAFF | TGTGCCAGCAGCGTAGAGTCTGGTAGGGCGAACACTGAAGCTTTCTTT | TRBJ1-1 | NA | TRBV9 | NA
CASSPGGALTDTQYF | TGTGCCAGCAGCCCGGGGGGGGCCCTCACAGATACGCAGTATTTT | TRBJ2-3 | TRBD2 | TRBV5-4 | once
CAWSPGLGEQFF | TGTGCCTGGAGCCCTGGGTTAGGAGAGCAGTTCTTC | TRBJ2-1 | NA | TRBV30 | NA
CASSLQPGQVAGPGNEQFF | TGTGCCAGCAGCCTTCAACCGGGACAGGTAGCGGGACCGGGGAATGAGCAGTTCTTC | TRBJ2-1 | NA | TRBV7-6 | NA
CASSIGGVTYNEQFF | TGTGCCAGTAGTATCGGGGGGGTGACCTACAATGAGCAGTTCTTC | TRBJ2-1 | TRBD2 | TRBV19 | NA
CASSEGGGPDTQYF | TGTGCCAGCAGTGAAGGGGGGGGTCCCGATACGCAGTATTTT | TRBJ2-3 | TRBD2 | TRBV6-1 | NA
CASSQGPQGQETQYF | TGCGCCAGCAGCCAAGGGCCCCAGGGGCAAGAGACCCAGTACTTC | TRBJ2-5 | NA | TRBV4-3 | NA
CASSSPRGGASTGELFF | TGTGCCAGCAGTTCTCCTCGCGGGGGGGCGTCCACCGGGGAGCTGTTTTTT | TRBJ2-2 | TRBD2 | TRBV27 | NA
CASSFQQGSYEQYF | TGTGCCAGCAGCTTCCAACAGGGTTCCTACGAGCAGTACTTC | TRBJ2-7 | NA | TRBV7-9 | NA
CASSERATGYTEAFF | TGTGCCAGTAGTGAAAGGGCGACAGGGTACACTGAAGCTTTCTTT | TRBJ1-1 | TRBD1 | TRBV19 | NA